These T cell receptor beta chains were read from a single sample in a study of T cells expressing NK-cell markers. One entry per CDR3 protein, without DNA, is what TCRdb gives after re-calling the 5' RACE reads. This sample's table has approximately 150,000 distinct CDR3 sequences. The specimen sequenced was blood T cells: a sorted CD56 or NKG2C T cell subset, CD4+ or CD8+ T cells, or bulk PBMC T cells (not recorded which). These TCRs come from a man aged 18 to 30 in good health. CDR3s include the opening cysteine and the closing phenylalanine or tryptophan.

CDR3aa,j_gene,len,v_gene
CASSPPWGVHADTQYF,TRBJ2-3,16,TRBV18
CASSLKPGRSNEKLFF,TRBJ1-4,16,TRBV12-3/TRBV12-4
CASTSRSGRATGELFF,TRBJ2-2,16,TRBV3-1
CASSLSGHQYEAFF,TRBJ1-1,14,TRBV5-1
CASSLTRYNEQFF,TRBJ2-1,13,TRBV6-5
CASGLGDRVGHEQFF,TRBJ2-1,15,TRBV12-5
CASSPLSGTADTQYF,TRBJ2-3,15,TRBV7-8
CASSATSGSGDTQYF,TRBJ2-3,15,TRBV10-1
CASSLGAAYQETQYF,TRBJ2-5,15,TRBV28
CASSFLLGLAPYNEQFF,TRBJ2-1,17,TRBV27
CASSLEGFTDTQYF,TRBJ2-3,14,TRBV12-3/TRBV12-4
CAERQQGKTEAFF,TRBJ1-1,13,TRBV6-1
CASDGGHQETQYF,TRBJ2-5,13,TRBV15
CASRQNTEAFF,TRBJ1-1,11,TRBV4-2
CASSLGLAGGINEQFF,TRBJ2-1,16,TRBV7-8
CATSYDRGPREQYF,TRBJ2-7,14,TRBV15
CASSPSGGTDTQYF,TRBJ2-3,14,TRBV4-3
CASSLAAGRGYEQFF,TRBJ2-1,15,TRBV11-2
CASSLGTGKTGELFF,TRBJ2-2,15,TRBV5-1
CASSLGQGGQETQYF,TRBJ2-5,15,TRBV12-3/TRBV12-4
CSARGAGMVRGYTF,TRBJ1-2,14,TRBV20-1
CASSYREKGQETQYF,TRBJ2-5,15,TRBV6-5
CASSLLAGEVSETQYF,TRBJ2-5,16,TRBV12-3/TRBV12-4
CASSFGTSGRSSFNYNEQFF,TRBJ2-1,20,TRBV11-1
CASKTGVYNSPLHF,TRBJ1-6,14,TRBV21-1
CASSGRGQTEAFF,TRBJ1-1,13,TRBV12-3/TRBV12-4
CASSLRGAGDWSTGELFF,TRBJ2-2,18,TRBV5-4
CASSYLGGLKGAEAFF,TRBJ1-1,16,TRBV6-5
CASSLGRSSTDTQYF,TRBJ2-3,15,TRBV5-8
CASSLVAYNEQFF,TRBJ2-1,13,TRBV7-9
CASAPRGLGFGEQFF,TRBJ2-1,15,TRBV28
CASSKSPGTGDYEQYF,TRBJ2-7,16,TRBV21-1